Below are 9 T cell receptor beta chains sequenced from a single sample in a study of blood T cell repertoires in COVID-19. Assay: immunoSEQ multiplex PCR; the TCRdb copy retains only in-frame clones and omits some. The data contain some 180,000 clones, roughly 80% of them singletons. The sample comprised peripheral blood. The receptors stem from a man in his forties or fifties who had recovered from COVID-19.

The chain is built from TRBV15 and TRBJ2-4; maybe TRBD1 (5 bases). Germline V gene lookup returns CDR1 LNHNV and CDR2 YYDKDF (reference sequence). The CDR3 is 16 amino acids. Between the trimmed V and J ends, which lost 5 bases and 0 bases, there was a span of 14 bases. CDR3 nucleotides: TGTGCCACCAGCGGGCCTGACAGACTAGCCAAAAACATTCAGTACTTC. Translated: CATSGPDRLAKNIQYF.

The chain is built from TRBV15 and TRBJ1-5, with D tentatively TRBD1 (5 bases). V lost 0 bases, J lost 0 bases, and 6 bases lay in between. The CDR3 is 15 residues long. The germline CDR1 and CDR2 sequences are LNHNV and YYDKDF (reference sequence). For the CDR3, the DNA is TGTGCCACCAGCAGAGAGCAGGGTAGCAATCAGCCCCAGCATTTT. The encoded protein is CATSREQGSNQPQHF.

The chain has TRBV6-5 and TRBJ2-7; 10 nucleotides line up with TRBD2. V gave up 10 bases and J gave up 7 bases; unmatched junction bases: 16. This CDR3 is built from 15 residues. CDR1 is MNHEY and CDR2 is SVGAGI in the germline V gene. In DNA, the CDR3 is TGTGCCACAGAAAGTTTAAGCGGGAGGGGTTTGGAGCAGTACTTC. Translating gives CATESLSGRGLEQYF.

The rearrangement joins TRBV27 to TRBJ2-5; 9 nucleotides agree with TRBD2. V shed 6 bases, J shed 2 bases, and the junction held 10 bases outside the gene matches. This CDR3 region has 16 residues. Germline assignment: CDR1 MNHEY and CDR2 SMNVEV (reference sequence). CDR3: CASRNYIAGDQETQYF. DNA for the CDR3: TGTGCCAGCAGGAATTATATAGCGGGAGATCAAGAGACCCAGTACTTC.

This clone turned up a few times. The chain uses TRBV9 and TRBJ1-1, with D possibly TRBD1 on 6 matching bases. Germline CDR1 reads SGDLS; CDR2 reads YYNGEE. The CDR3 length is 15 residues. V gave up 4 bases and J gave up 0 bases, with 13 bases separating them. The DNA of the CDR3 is TGTGCCAGCAGCCGTACAGGGTCTTTGAACACTGAAGCTTTCTTT. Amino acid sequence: CASSRTGSLNTEAFF.

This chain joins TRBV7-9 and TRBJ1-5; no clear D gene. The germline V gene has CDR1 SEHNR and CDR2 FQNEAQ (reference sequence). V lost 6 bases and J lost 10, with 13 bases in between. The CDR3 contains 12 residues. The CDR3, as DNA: TGTGCCAGCAGTATCGACCACAGCCCCCAGCATTTT. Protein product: CASSIDHSPQHF.

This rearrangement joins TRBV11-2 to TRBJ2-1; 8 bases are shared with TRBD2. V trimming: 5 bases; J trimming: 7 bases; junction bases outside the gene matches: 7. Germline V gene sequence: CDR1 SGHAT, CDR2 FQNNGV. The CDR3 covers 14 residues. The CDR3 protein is CASSLTSAMNEQFF. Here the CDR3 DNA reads TGTGCCAGCAGCCTGACTAGCGCCATGAATGAGCAGTTCTTC.

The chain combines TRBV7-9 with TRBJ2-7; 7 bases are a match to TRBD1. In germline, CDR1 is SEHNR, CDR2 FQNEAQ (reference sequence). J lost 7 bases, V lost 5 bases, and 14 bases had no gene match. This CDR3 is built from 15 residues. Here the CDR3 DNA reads TGTGCCAGCAGCCCCAGACAGGGTCCACGATTGGAGCAGTACTTC. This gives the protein CASSPRQGPRLEQYF.

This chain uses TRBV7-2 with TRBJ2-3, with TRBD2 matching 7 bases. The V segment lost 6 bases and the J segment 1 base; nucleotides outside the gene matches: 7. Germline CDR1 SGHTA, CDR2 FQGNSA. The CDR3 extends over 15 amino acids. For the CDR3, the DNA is TGTGCCAGCAGTTCAAGCGGGAAGCGCACAGATACGCAGTATTTT. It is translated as CASSSSGKRTDTQYF.